This TCR beta chain was sequenced in a study of cytomegalovirus exposure and HLA in healthy donors. Vbeta (60) and Jbeta (13) primers were used in the PCR. Repertoires were generated with immunoSEQ multiplex PCR, while TCRdb's copy carries only in-frame clones and drops some. The data contain about 190,000 clones, about 69% of them singletons. This CDR3 is 14 amino acids long. Germline lookup yields CDR1 SNHLY and CDR2 FYNNEI. Trimming took 5 bases from V and 6 from J; bases not matched to a gene: 5. This TCR was sampled from a man aged 30 to 39 in good health and CMV-seropositive. The sequenced material came from PBMCs. V is TRBV2 and J is TRBJ1-5, with 9 nucleotides matching TRBD1. The CDR3 DNA reads as TGTGCCAGCAGTTCCGGGACAGGGAGTCAGCCCCAGCATTTT. It translates to CASSSGTGSQPQHF.